This TCR beta chain was sequenced in a study of T cell changes during pregnancy in multiple sclerosis. CDR3 size: 15 residues. V lost 0 bases and J lost 6, with 15 bases in between. Germline V gene data show CDR1 as SGDLS and CDR2 as YYNGEE. Profiled with immunoSEQ multiplex PCR; TCRdb holds only in-frame clones, not every one. The data show some 96,000 clones, 92% seen once. The chain is built from TRBV9 and TRBJ1-1; D possibly corresponds to TRBD1 (6 bases). The receptor was derived from a female donor with multiple sclerosis, enrolled in a pregnancy study. This material consisted of peripheral blood, taken after pregnancy. This chain's CDR3 is CASSVEDRQNAEAFF. CDR3 bases: TGTGCCAGCAGCGTAGAGGACAGACAGAATGCTGAAGCTTTCTTT.